These 5 T cell receptor beta chains share one sample of origin, sequenced in a study of control samples from healthy donors and cancer patients. The data were produced by immunoSEQ multiplex PCR, yet TCRdb's version contains in-frame clones alone and is incomplete. Among around 110,000 clones listed, approximately 90% were seen once. Sequencing used blood. The receptors here all came from a woman aged 70-85 years in good health.

The chain couples TRBV19 to TRBJ2-2; D perhaps matches TRBD2 (7 bases). The CDR3 is made up of 14 amino acids. The germline V and J ends were trimmed by 4 bases and 5 bases, with 11 bases remaining between them. Looked up from germline, CDR1 is LNHDA and CDR2 is SQIVND (reference sequence). The CDR3 region is CASSSGGGTGELFF. In DNA form, the CDR3 reads TGTGCCAGTAGTAGCGGGGGCGGGACCGGGGAGCTGTTTTTT. The whole variable domain, filled in from reference TRBV19 and TRBJ2-2, reads DGGITQSPKYLFRKEGQNVTLSCEQNLNHDAMYWYRQDPGQGLRLIYYSQIVNDFQKGDIAEGYSVSREKKESFPLTVTSAQKNPTAFYLCASSSGGGTGELFFGEGSRLTVL.

The V gene is TRBV5-4, the J gene TRBJ1-1, with TRBD1 identical over 7 bases. Germline CDR1 and CDR2: SGHNT and YYREEE (reference sequence). The CDR3 totals 16 residues. V lost 5 bases and J lost 0; bases outside the gene matches: 10. CDR3 sequence reads: CASRGPGTVLNTEAFF. CDR3 nucleotide sequence: TGTGCCAGCAGAGGTCCCGGGACAGTACTGAACACTGAAGCTTTCTTT.

This chain joins TRBV7-9 and TRBJ1-1; D call uncertain. The V gene's germline CDR1 is SEHNR and CDR2 FQNEAQ (reference sequence). This CDR3 comprises 15 residues. V lost 2 bases to trimming and J lost 0 bases, with 10 bases between them. As DNA, the CDR3 is TGTGCCAGCAGCTTAATTGTTGGTATGAACACTGAAGCTTTCTTT. Protein: CASSLIVGMNTEAFF. The complete variable domain, with remaining parts taken from reference TRBV7-9 and TRBJ1-1, reads DTGVSQNPRHKITKRGQNVTFRCDPISEHNRLYWYRQTLGQGPEFLTYFQNEAQLEKSRLLSDRFSAERPKGSFSTLEIQRTEQGDSAMYLCASSLIVGMNTEAFFGQGTRLTVV.

The chain links TRBV19 to TRBJ1-5, with D uncertain. Germline lookup yields CDR1 LNHDA and CDR2 SQIVND (reference sequence). This CDR3 comprises 16 residues. The V gene lost 3 bases and the J gene lost 0 bases, with 12 bases spanning the gap. The CDR3 spells CASSIIGRYSNQPQHF. In nucleotides, the CDR3 is TGTGCCAGTAGTATTATAGGCCGGTATAGCAATCAGCCCCAGCATTTT.

This sequence joins TRBV5-4 and TRBJ2-7; D unresolved. There are 15 residues in the CDR3. Trimming left V 4 bases short and J 0 bases short, with 14 bases between. Germline V gives CDR1 SGHNT, CDR2 YYREEE (reference sequence). The CDR3 loop reads CASSVDPTSSYEQYF. CDR3 bases: TGTGCCAGCAGCGTCGACCCGACAAGCTCCTACGAGCAGTACTTC.